The 21 T cell receptor beta chains below all came from one sample that was sequenced in a study of blood T cell repertoires in COVID-19. The protocol was immunoSEQ multiplex PCR, while the TCRdb copy is restricted to in-frame clones and leaves out a portion. Of 150,000 to 180,000 clones listed, about three quarters are singletons. Source material: peripheral blood. These receptors were collected from a man aged 80 or over with acute or convalescent COVID-19.

The rearrangement joins TRBV15 to TRBJ2-2; 7 bases fit TRBD2. In germline, CDR1 is LNHNV, CDR2 YYDKDF (reference sequence). Trimming removed 5 bases from V and 1 base from J; junction bases left unmatched: 13. The CDR3 is 18 amino acids. DNA of the CDR3: TGTGCCACCAGCGCGGGGTGGGCCCAGCGGGGGAACACCGGGGAGCTGTTTTTT. Its protein is CATSAGWAQRGNTGELFF.

The V call is TRBV10-1, the J call TRBJ2-1, with a tentative D call TRBD1 (6 bases). Trimming removed 6 bases at V and 15 bases at J, with 18 bases between. Germline V gene lookup returns CDR1 WNHNN and CDR2 SYGVQD (reference sequence). The CDR3 is made up of 12 amino acids. CDR3 loop: CASSENSRGAFF. In nucleotides, the CDR3 is TGCGCCAGCAGCGAAAATAGCAGGGGAGCGTTCTTC.

The chain links TRBV19 to TRBJ2-3, with TRBD2 matching 10 bases. The V gene end was trimmed by 7 bases and the J gene end by 2 bases; junction bases not matched to a gene: 18. CDR3 size: 19 residues. Germline CDR1 and CDR2: LNHDA and SQIVND (reference sequence). The CDR3 sequence: CASTAQGQRGGGNTDTQYF. The CDR3 DNA is TGTGCCAGTACCGCCCAGGGCCAGCGGGGGGGCGGAAACACAGATACGCAGTATTTT.

The J gene is TRBJ2-1, the V gene TRBV6-5; 14 bases are shared with TRBD2. The CDR3 contains 14 residues. The ends lost 7 bases at V and 8 bases at J; junction bases unmatched: 4. In germline, CDR1 is MNHEY, CDR2 SVGAGI. This CDR3 is CASNGLAGGDEQFF. As DNA, the CDR3 is TGTGCCAGCAACGGACTAGCGGGGGGCGATGAGCAGTTCTTC.

The chain joins TRBV12-5 to TRBJ2-3, with D possibly being TRBD2 (6 bases). This CDR3 has 12 residues. Per the germline V gene, CDR1 is LGHNT and CDR2 is FRNRAP. Trimming removed 7 bases at V and 10 bases at J, with 15 bases between. For the CDR3, the DNA is TGTGCTAGTGAATCGCCCGGGGGTGCGCAGTATTTT. Its protein is CASESPGGAQYF.

This sequence joins TRBV5-4 and TRBJ2-3, with 8 bases fitting TRBD2. Germline values: CDR1 SGHNT, CDR2 YYREEE (reference sequence). There are 15 residues in the CDR3. V dropped 4 bases and J dropped 0; count of bases not matched to a gene: 4. Here the CDR3 DNA reads TGTGCCAGCAGCCGCGGGGGGACCAGCACAGATACGCAGTATTTT. This translates into CASSRGGTSTDTQYF.

CDR3 sequence (DNA): TGTGCCACCAGTGGCAGTGTGGGAGGTGAGCAGTTCTTC. It encodes CATSGSVGGEQFF. This sequence joins TRBV24-1 and TRBJ2-1; D is possibly TRBD2 (6 bases). CDR1 is KGHDR and CDR2 is SFDVKD in the germline V gene. V dropped 5 bases and J dropped 9 bases, with 13 bases sitting between them. The CDR3 spans 13 residues.

The V and J genes are TRBV5-4 and TRBJ2-2; D not certain. This CDR3 is built from 12 residues. The germline V gene encodes CDR1 SGHNT and CDR2 YYREEE (reference sequence). The V and J ends lost 0 bases and 9 bases respectively, with 6 bases between them. The CDR3 region has the DNA TGTGCCAGCAGCTTGGGGGCAAGGGAGCTGTTTTTT. The encoded protein is CASSLGARELFF. Using reference TRBV5-4 and TRBJ2-2 for the parts outside the CDR3, the full variable domain is ETGVTQSPTHLIKTRGQQVTLRCSSQSGHNTVSWYQQALGQGPQFIFQYYREEENGRGNFPPRFSGLQFPNYSSELNVNALELDDSALYLCASSLGARELFFGEGSRLTVL.

This chain joins TRBV19 and TRBJ2-1; no definite D call. This CDR3 has 13 residues. The ends were cut back, 8 bases at V and 1 base at J, with 9 bases in the middle. CDR1 and CDR2 (germline): LNHDA, SQIVND (reference sequence). For the CDR3, the DNA is TGTGCCAGTTCTACCGGTTCCTACAATGAGCAGTTCTTC. Protein product: CASSTGSYNEQFF. Full variable domain (remainder filled in from reference TRBV19 and TRBJ2-1): DGGITQSPKYLFRKEGQNVTLSCEQNLNHDAMYWYRQDPGQGLRLIYYSQIVNDFQKGDIAEGYSVSREKKESFPLTVTSAQKNPTAFYLCASSTGSYNEQFFGPGTRLTVL.

This chain links TRBV2 with TRBJ1-1, with D unresolved. The CDR3 is made up of 15 amino acids. V was trimmed by 2 bases and J by 4 bases, leaving 14 bases between them. Germline CDR1 is SNHLY and CDR2 is FYNNEI. CDR3 in DNA: TGTGCCAGCAGTGAAACCTGGGCCTTTTTCACTGAAGCTTTCTTT. The encoded protein is CASSETWAFFTEAFF.

As to this clone: Sequence at one end of the junction differs from germline and may be a read error. Written as DNA, the CDR3 is TGTGCCAGCAGTTATTCTCTTATTACCAGGGGACGGAACGCCGGGGAGCTGTTTTTT. Protein: CASSYSLITRGRNAGELFF. The chain is built from TRBV6-2 or TRBV6-3 and TRBJ2-2; tentatively, D is TRBD1 (6 bases). Germline V gene lookup returns CDR1 MNHEY and CDR2 SVGEGT. There are 19 residues in the CDR3.

The V call is TRBV19, the J call TRBJ2-2; TRBD1 matches at 7 bases. Germline-derived CDR1 and CDR2 are LNHDA and SQIVND (reference sequence). This CDR3 comprises 16 residues. Unmatched junction bases numbered 9, after V lost 2 bases and J lost 6 bases. The CDR3 coding sequence is TGTGCCAGTAGTATAAAGACAGGGACGGGGCCCGGGGAGCTGTTTTTT. Encoded protein: CASSIKTGTGPGELFF.

V and J are TRBV5-5 and TRBJ2-7; possibly TRBD1 for D (5 bases). The CDR3 loop spans 13 amino acids. Trimming removed 0 bases at V and 3 bases at J, with 7 bases between. CDR1 and CDR2 from the germline V gene are SGHKS and YYEKEE (reference sequence). CDR3 in amino acids: CASSLGQSYEQYV. The CDR3 nucleotides read TGTGCCAGCAGCTTGGGACAGAGCTACGAGCAGTACGTC.

The chain couples TRBV19 to TRBJ1-6; D is perhaps TRBD1 (6 bases). Trimming cost V 7 bases and J 6 bases, with 13 bases left between them. Germline V gives CDR1 LNHDA, CDR2 SQIVND (reference sequence). The CDR3 is 14 residues long. In nucleotides, the CDR3 is TGTGCCAGTACTAACAGGGAGGGTAATTCACCCCTCCACTTT. It codes for CASTNREGNSPLHF.

The gene calls are TRBV7-8 and TRBJ2-1, with TRBD2 matching over 8 bases. The ends lost 5 bases at V and 1 base at J; junction bases unmatched: 4. CDR1 and CDR2 (germline): SGHVS, FQNEAQ. There are 15 residues in the CDR3. This CDR3 is CASSQLAVSYNEQFF. CDR3 nucleotides: TGTGCCAGCAGCCAACTAGCGGTATCCTACAATGAGCAGTTCTTC.

The chain is built from TRBV28 and TRBJ2-1, with 10 bases aligning to TRBD2. Germline CDR1 reads MDHEN; CDR2 reads SYDVKM. This CDR3 spans 16 amino acids. The V segment lost 10 bases and the J segment 9 bases; nucleotides outside the gene matches: 18. CDR3 DNA sequence: TGTGCCACCTTAACCGCCGGAGCGGGGGGGCCCAGTGAGCAGTTCTTC. This sequence encodes CATLTAGAGGPSEQFF.

CDR3 sequence: CASSDDTGGNEQYF. The DNA for the CDR3 is TGTGCCAGCAGCGATGACACTGGGGGGAACGAGCAGTACTTC. J is TRBJ2-7 and V is TRBV9, with TRBD2 as a possible D gene (6 bases). Germline assignment: CDR1 SGDLS and CDR2 YYNGEE. The CDR3 loop spans 14 amino acids. The ends were cut back, 3 bases at V and 5 bases at J, with 15 bases in the middle.

The chain combines TRBV7-8 with TRBJ2-7; D not resolved. Germline V gives CDR1 SGHVS, CDR2 FQNEAQ. The CDR3 length is 14 residues. V was shortened by 5 bases and J by 5 bases, with 16 bases between the two germline ends. For the CDR3, the DNA is TGTGCCAGCAGCCAAACGACCCTCCGGGACGAGCAGTACTTC. Protein sequence: CASSQTTLRDEQYF.

V and J are TRBV24-1 and TRBJ2-2; 9 bases match TRBD1. The CDR3 has 16 amino acids. J lost 1 base, V lost 6 bases, and 5 bases had no gene match. In germline, CDR1 is KGHDR, CDR2 SFDVKD. CDR3 in DNA: TGTGCCACCAGTCTACCGGGACAGGGGAACACCGGGGAGCTGTTTTTT. Encoded protein: CATSLPGQGNTGELFF.

V usage is TRBV5-6 and J usage is TRBJ1-2, with D possibly matching TRBD1 (5 bases). In germline, CDR1 is SGHDT, CDR2 YYEEEE. The V gene lost 4 bases and the J gene lost 4 bases, with 8 bases spanning the gap. The CDR3 is made up of 12 amino acids. In DNA form, the CDR3 reads TGTGCCAGCAGCCCAGGGTTCTATGGCTACACCTTC. Its protein is CASSPGFYGYTF.

The gene calls are TRBV30 and TRBJ2-1; TRBD2 matches 8 bases. Trimming took 7 bases from V and 8 from J; bases not matched to a gene: 7. Germline V gene lookup returns CDR1 GTSNPN and CDR2 SVGIG (reference sequence). The CDR3 consists of 12 residues. The chain's CDR3 is CAFGGAGDEQFF. For the CDR3, the DNA is TGTGCCTTCGGGGGGGCCGGGGATGAGCAGTTCTTC.